This entry is about one T cell receptor beta chain. This clonotype was counted between two and nine times. Its antigen remains unidentified. Base qualities were left out, and no much larger clone turns up one base away. These data belong to a study of response to subunit inactivated influenza vaccine (dated by TCRdb to the late 2010s). With regard to the full study: Deep quantitative T cell receptor repertoire profiling was used in the study to track responses to a trivalent subunit inactivated influenza vaccine. General findings and caveats noted by the study authors: It was suggested by the authors that each seasonal influenza vaccination may recruit only a limited number of new T cells.

Receptor amplification or capture employed RT-PCR. The sample was run on an Illumina HiSeq 2500. TCRdb itself trimmed the public reads at Q25 with fastp, ran MiXCR and retained productive beta chains. Here each entry gathers all rows of one CDR3 protein and keeps the most common genes and DNA. For this sample the table gives around 570,000 distinct CDR3 sequences, of which around 8% were detected only once. The top ten hold about an eighth of the sample. The cysteine opens and the phenylalanine closes a CDR3 of 15 amino acids. The kept DNA is CDR3 alone, 45 bases in frame from the first base. CDR1 and CDR2, per the germline V gene, are SGHTA and FQGTGA. Trimming accounts for 2 bases at V and 4 bases at J, while the number of junction bases matched to no gene is 5.

The receptor was derived from a man aged 50 to 69 who received an inactivated influenza vaccine. Donor details come from another sample of the same person, matched by shared clones. The chain couples TRBV7-3 to TRBJ2-7; 10 bases in the junction line up with TRBD2. The input for sequencing was PBMCs from blood, taken roughly 24 months after vaccination. The sequence in DNA is TGTGCCAGCAGCTTAGGGTCTAGCGGGAGTTACGAGCAGTACTTC. Protein translation: CASSLGSSGSYEQYF.